The T cell receptor (beta chain) under discussion was sequenced for a study of T-cell memory formation after mild COVID-19. There are 13 residues in the CDR3. V lost 5 bases and J lost 6, with 11 bases in between. Germline V gene lookup returns CDR1 SNHLY and CDR2 FYNNEI. One entry per CDR3 protein, called by TCRdb with MiXCR from the 5' RACE reads. The sample comprises some 250,000 distinct CDR3 sequences, roughly 17% of which are singletons, and roughly 24% rests with the top ten. The sample consisted of PBMCs or a T cell subset sorted from them (not recorded which). This chain connects TRBV2 to TRBJ1-5, with D possibly TRBD1 on 5 matching bases. The TCR comes from a man aged 18 to 29 who had mild COVID-19 (a few samples of this study predate the infection). Cell type and time point are not known. The CDR3 loop reads CASSKGSGQPQHF. CDR3 bases: TGTGCCAGCAGTAAGGGGTCGGGTCAGCCCCAGCATTTT.